This T cell receptor (beta chain) was captured by sequencing in a study of PD-1 blockade in classical Hodgkin lymphoma. J gave up 6 bases and V 11 bases, and 2 bases lay outside the gene matches. This CDR3 has 11 residues. The germline V gene has CDR1 MNHEY and CDR2 SVGAGI. Assay used: immunoSEQ multiplex PCR; TCRdb lists only in-frame clones, some missing. The sample shows approximately 9,500 clones, just under 75% of them seen only once. Every single patient, without exception, relapsed after autologous stem cell transplantation, and brentuximab vedotin exposure varied. Researchers report purifying CD4+ T cells from thawed PBMCs by magnetic negative selection.

The origin of this receptor is a human donor with classical Hodgkin lymphoma. This rearrangement joins TRBV6-5 to TRBJ2-7; TRBD1 matches at 12 bases. Sequenced here: CD4+ T cells from blood, sampled at baseline. CDR3: CAAGQGAEQYF. CDR3 nucleotides: TGTGCCGCGGGACAGGGGGCCGAGCAGTACTTC.